Presented here are 28 T cell receptor beta chains from one specimen sequenced in a study of blood T cell repertoires in COVID-19. The data were produced by immunoSEQ multiplex PCR, yet TCRdb's version contains in-frame clones alone and is incomplete. The sample lists around 270,000 clones, around nine tenths occurring once. Sequencing was carried out using PBMCs or T cells enriched from blood (not recorded which). These receptors all stem from a woman between 40 and 55 years old who had been exposed to COVID-19.

This clone showed up just a few times. The chain recombines TRBV3-1 (or the pseudogene TRBV3-2) with TRBJ1-3, with a possible D match to TRBD1 (6 bases). The CDR3 length is 16 residues. Trimming removed 5 bases from V and 0 bases from J, with 14 bases in between. CDR1 is LGHDT, CDR2 YNNKEL, per germline (reference sequence). The CDR3 DNA follows: TGTGCCAGCAGCACATCAGCGGGGGCCTCTGGAAACACCATATATTTT. The encoded protein is CASSTSAGASGNTIYF.

The chain couples TRBV24-1 to TRBJ1-2, with 7 bases aligning to TRBD1. The CDR3 spans 15 residues. The V segment lost 4 bases and the J segment 5 bases; nucleotides outside the gene matches: 9. Germline CDR1 is KGHDR and CDR2 is SFDVKD. CDR3 DNA sequence: TGTGCCACCAGTGACCGCCGGGACAGAGAGTATGGCTACACCTTC. Its protein is CATSDRRDREYGYTF.

This rearrangement joins TRBV5-4 to TRBJ2-1; TRBD2 matches 10 bases. This CDR3 is 14 amino acids long. The germline gives CDR1 SGHNT, CDR2 YYREEE (reference sequence). After removal of 4 bases from V and 10 bases from J, the junction contained 8 bases not matched to a gene. CDR3 in DNA: TGTGCCAGCAGCCGGGACGTTAGCGGGGGGGAGCAGTTCTTC. Translation gives CASSRDVSGGEQFF. The variable domain in full, with the rest retrieved from reference TRBV5-4 and TRBJ2-1, is ETGVTQSPTHLIKTRGQQVTLRCSSQSGHNTVSWYQQALGQGPQFIFQYYREEENGRGNFPPRFSGLQFPNYSSELNVNALELDDSALYLCASSRDVSGGEQFFGPGTRLTVL.

The chain employs TRBV18 and TRBJ1-1; possible D gene TRBD1, 5 bases. There are 15 residues in the CDR3. CDR1 is KGHSH, CDR2 LQKENI, per germline. Between the trimmed V and J ends, which lost 0 bases and 4 bases, there was a span of 12 bases. The DNA for the CDR3 is TGTGCCAGCTCACCACCGGTTCAGGGAGGCACTGAAGCTTTCTTT. This codes for CASSPPVQGGTEAFF.

This clone was found once. The rearrangement uses TRBV4-2 and TRBJ2-5, with D possibly TRBD2 on 6 matching bases. V lost 2 bases and J lost 4, with 14 bases in between. Per the germline V gene, CDR1 is LGHNA and CDR2 is YNFKEQ. The CDR3 runs 15 residues. CDR3 protein: CASSQRRDPTETQYF. The CDR3 nucleotides read TGTGCCAGCAGCCAAAGGAGGGATCCTACAGAGACCCAGTACTTC.

The genes are TRBV5-4 and TRBJ2-1, with no clear D. Germline V gives CDR1 SGHNT, CDR2 YYREEE (reference sequence). The length of the CDR3 is 15 residues. Trimming left V 4 bases short and J 0 bases short, with 11 bases between. CDR3 region: CASSASASSYNEQFF. CDR3 nucleotide sequence: TGTGCCAGCAGCGCCAGCGCGTCCTCCTACAATGAGCAGTTCTTC. The full variable domain, in which reference TRBV5-4 and TRBJ2-1 provide the parts outside the CDR3, is ETGVTQSPTHLIKTRGQQVTLRCSSQSGHNTVSWYQQALGQGPQFIFQYYREEENGRGNFPPRFSGLQFPNYSSELNVNALELDDSALYLCASSASASSYNEQFFGPGTRLTVL.

The chain is built from TRBV6-5 and TRBJ2-1; maybe TRBD1 (6 bases). The CDR3 loop spans 15 amino acids. Germline V lookup: CDR1 MNHEY, CDR2 SVGAGI. The V and J ends lost 5 bases and 15 bases respectively, with 26 bases between them. Here the CDR3 reads CASSRNFRDNRVLFF. The DNA of the CDR3 is TGTGCCAGCAGTCGAAATTTCCGGGACAATAGAGTTCTGTTCTTC.

This clone was seen a few times. The V and J genes are TRBV2 and TRBJ1-3; D gene uncertain. Germline CDR1 reads SNHLY; CDR2 reads FYNNEI. Between the trimmed V and J ends, which lost 6 bases and 2 bases, there was a span of 20 bases. The CDR3 length is 17 residues. Here the CDR3 DNA reads TGTGCCAGCAGGGACTGGTCTTCTATATCGGCTGGAAACACCATATATTTT. Encoded protein: CASRDWSSISAGNTIYF.

The J gene is TRBJ2-1, the V gene TRBV3-1 (or the pseudogene TRBV3-2), with TRBD2 as a possible D gene (6 bases). V gave up 1 base and J gave up 3 bases, with 13 bases separating them. The germline CDR1 and CDR2 sequences are LGHDT and YNNKEL (reference sequence). The CDR3 is 16 amino acids. CDR3: CASSQGAGGIYNEQFF. The CDR3 nucleotides read TGTGCCAGCAGCCAAGGGGCTGGCGGGATCTACAATGAGCAGTTCTTC.

This clone was observed a single time. The V call is TRBV30, the J call TRBJ1-5; D is unresolved. The V gene lost 0 bases and the J gene lost 4 bases, with 7 bases spanning the gap. Germline CDR1 GTSNPN, CDR2 SVGIG (reference sequence). This CDR3 is built from 13 residues. CDR3 residues: CAWSVGQNQPQHF. The CDR3, as DNA: TGTGCCTGGAGTGTTGGGCAAAATCAGCCCCAGCATTTT.

In this sample, this clone turned up once. Other DNA sequences in this sample translate to the same CDR3. This chain joins TRBV7-2 and TRBJ2-5; perhaps TRBD2 as D (6 bases). Germline V gives CDR1 SGHTA, CDR2 FQGNSA. Trimming took off 2 bases at V and 5 bases at J, with 12 bases between the two ends. The CDR3 runs to 14 residues. The CDR3 DNA reads as TGTGCCAGCAGCTTATCCGGCGGGGTGGAGACCCAGTACTTC. Translating it yields CASSLSGGVETQYF.

J is TRBJ2-7 and V is TRBV29-1; 8 bases are a match to TRBD1. Germline CDR1 reads SQVTM; CDR2 reads ANQGSEA. The CDR3 runs 13 residues. V trimming: 7 bases; J trimming: 5 bases; junction bases outside the gene matches: 10. The CDR3 here is CSARSGGRNEQYF. CDR3 nucleotides: TGCAGCGCTCGCTCAGGGGGCAGGAACGAGCAGTACTTC.

The chain joins TRBV9 to TRBJ1-3; D is undetermined. Germline V lookup: CDR1 SGDLS, CDR2 YYNGEE. The CDR3 runs 13 residues. V lost 2 bases to trimming and J lost 0 bases, with 3 bases between them. CDR3 bases: TGTGCCAGCAGCGTCCTCTCTGGAAACACCATATATTTT. This translates into CASSVLSGNTIYF.

This sequence joins TRBV19 and TRBJ1-6; D might be TRBD1 (6 bases). Trimming stripped 5 bases from V and 8 bases from J, with 16 bases between. This CDR3 region has 15 residues. CDR1 and CDR2 (germline): LNHDA, SQIVND (reference sequence). Here the CDR3 DNA reads TGTGCCAGTAGTCAGGGGCCGTATAGCTATTCACCCCTCCACTTT. Amino acid sequence: CASSQGPYSYSPLHF.

This sequence joins TRBV7-2 and TRBJ2-5, with unresolved D. CDR3 length: 11 amino acids. CDR1 is SGHTA, CDR2 FQGNSA, per germline. Trimming removed 5 bases at V and 5 bases at J, with 6 bases between. The CDR3 spells CASSIGETQYF. CDR3 coding DNA: TGTGCCAGCAGCATCGGGGAGACCCAGTACTTC.

V usage is TRBV7-2 and J usage is TRBJ1-2; 7 bases map to TRBD1. The V gene's germline CDR1 is SGHTA and CDR2 FQGNSA. With V trimmed by 5 bases and J by 2 bases, 5 bases remained unmatched. The CDR3 loop spans 14 amino acids. The DNA for the CDR3 is TGTGCCAGCAGCACACAGGGGCGAAACTATGGCTACACCTTC. This encodes CASSTQGRNYGYTF.

The chain couples TRBV5-6 to TRBJ2-7; D may be TRBD2 (5 bases). Germline V CDR1 and CDR2: SGHDT, YYEEEE. The length of the CDR3 is 15 residues. Trimming cost V 3 bases and J 3 bases, with 16 bases left between them. DNA for the CDR3: TGTGCCAGCAGCTCTACTAGGTTAGGCGTCTACGAGCAGTACGTC. It yields the protein CASSSTRLGVYEQYV.

The chain uses TRBV29-1 and TRBJ1-2; a possible D gene is TRBD1 (5 bases). Germline V gene data show CDR1 as SQVTM and CDR2 as ANQGSEA. Trimming shortened V by 4 bases and J by 6 bases, and 9 bases separated the two germline ends. The CDR3 contains 11 residues. The CDR3 nucleotides are TGCAGCGTTGGGCAGGGCGATGGCTACACCTTC. This encodes CSVGQGDGYTF.

This clone was recorded a few times. This sequence joins TRBV24-1 and TRBJ1-2, with a tentative D call TRBD1 (5 bases). Per the germline V gene, CDR1 is KGHDR and CDR2 is SFDVKD. The CDR3 is 14 amino acids. V lost 4 bases and J lost 6, with 14 bases in between. The DNA for the CDR3 is TGTGCCACCAGTGACGGACGGTGGGGCGATGGCTACACCTTC. This codes for CATSDGRWGDGYTF.

The chain recombines TRBV12-3 or TRBV12-4 with TRBJ2-7, with D hard to call. The V end lost 3 bases, the J end lost 1 base, and 7 bases lay between the germline ends. The CDR3 has 13 amino acids. Written as DNA, the CDR3 is TGTGCCAGCAGTTTGTCCCCATCCTACGAGCAGTACTTC. Protein sequence: CASSLSPSYEQYF.

V usage is TRBV21-1 and J usage is TRBJ1-3; TRBD1, as called in the table, went unchecked against the DNA. TRBV21-1 represents a pseudogene. This CDR3 contains 15 residues. The CDR3: CASSSVGGAGNTIYF. The CDR3 bases are TGTGCCAGCAGCAGTGTAGGGGGAGCTGGAAACACCATATATTTT.

The chain joins TRBV5-8 to TRBJ2-2, with D hard to call. This CDR3 is built from 14 residues. The germline V gene has CDR1 SGHTS and CDR2 YDEGEE. V was trimmed by 2 bases and J by 3 bases, leaving 8 bases between them. CDR3 sequence reads: CASSFSGYTGELFF. CDR3 nucleotides: TGTGCCAGCAGCTTCTCTGGCTACACCGGGGAGCTGTTTTTT.

The rearrangement uses TRBV4-3 and TRBJ2-1; D might be TRBD2 (6 bases). Germline CDR1 LGHNA, CDR2 YSLEER. The V end was cut by 0 bases, the J end by 3 bases, with 9 bases between. The CDR3 is 15 amino acids. The CDR3 DNA follows: TGCGCCAGCAGCCAAGAGGGGCGGGGCTACAATGAGCAGTTCTTC. Amino acid sequence: CASSQEGRGYNEQFF.

CDR3 sequence: CATYSQIEGQGYGDTQYF. The CDR3 DNA sequence: TGTGCCACCTACAGCCAGATTGAAGGACAGGGGTACGGAGATACGCAGTATTTT. This rearrangement joins TRBV24-1 to TRBJ2-3; TRBD1 matches 9 bases. V trimming: 9 bases; J trimming: 5 bases; junction bases outside the gene matches: 20. The CDR3 consists of 18 residues. CDR1 is KGHDR and CDR2 is SFDVKD in the germline V gene.

This chain connects TRBV6-6 to TRBJ1-1; TRBD1 aligns across 8 bases. The CDR3 is made up of 16 amino acids. The trim removed 7 bases at V and 4 bases at J, leaving 14 bases unmatched. The germline V gene has CDR1 MNHNY and CDR2 SVGAGI (reference sequence). The CDR3 is CASTDRGSTRSTEAFF. DNA of the CDR3: TGTGCCAGCACTGACAGGGGCAGCACAAGATCCACTGAAGCTTTCTTT.

The chain couples TRBV10-2 to TRBJ1-1, with D unresolved. Germline CDR1 is WSHSY and CDR2 is SAAADI. The CDR3 has 13 amino acids. Deletions cut 0 bases from V and 7 bases from J, with 9 bases between. In nucleotides, the CDR3 is TGCGCCAGCAGTGAGTCAGGGAGGTTTGAAGCTTTCTTT. This sequence encodes CASSESGRFEAFF.

V gene TRBV21-1 combines with J gene TRBJ2-5; the D segment call TRBD2 is taken from the table without a DNA check. TRBV21-1 is a pseudogene segment. The CDR3 has 16 amino acids. The CDR3 region is CASSPEGYGDQETQYF. In DNA, the CDR3 is TGTGCCAGCAGCCCTGAGGGATACGGGGATCAAGAGACCCAGTACTTC.

This clone has only a few counts. This chain connects TRBV4-2 to TRBJ2-3; 7 nucleotides match TRBD2. V shed 7 bases, J shed 0 bases, and the junction held 10 bases outside the gene matches. The CDR3 covers 16 residues. Germline CDR1 and CDR2: LGHNA and YNFKEQ. The CDR3 loop is CASTAGPSGSTDTQYF. CDR3 in DNA: TGTGCCAGCACCGCTGGCCCTAGCGGTAGCACAGATACGCAGTATTTT.